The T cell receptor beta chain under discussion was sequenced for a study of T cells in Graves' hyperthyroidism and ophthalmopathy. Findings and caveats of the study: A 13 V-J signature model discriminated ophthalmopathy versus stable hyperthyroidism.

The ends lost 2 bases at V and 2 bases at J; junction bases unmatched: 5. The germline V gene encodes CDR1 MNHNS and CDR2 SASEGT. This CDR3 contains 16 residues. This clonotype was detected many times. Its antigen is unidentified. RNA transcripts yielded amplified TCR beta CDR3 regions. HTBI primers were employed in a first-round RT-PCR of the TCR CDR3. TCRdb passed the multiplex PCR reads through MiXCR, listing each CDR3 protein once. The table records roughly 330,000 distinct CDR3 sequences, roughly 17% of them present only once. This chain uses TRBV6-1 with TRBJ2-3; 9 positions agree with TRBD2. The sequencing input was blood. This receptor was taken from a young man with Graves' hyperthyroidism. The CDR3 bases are TGTGCCAGCAGTGAACGACTAGCGGCAACCACAGATACGCAGTATTTT. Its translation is CASSERLAATTDTQYF.